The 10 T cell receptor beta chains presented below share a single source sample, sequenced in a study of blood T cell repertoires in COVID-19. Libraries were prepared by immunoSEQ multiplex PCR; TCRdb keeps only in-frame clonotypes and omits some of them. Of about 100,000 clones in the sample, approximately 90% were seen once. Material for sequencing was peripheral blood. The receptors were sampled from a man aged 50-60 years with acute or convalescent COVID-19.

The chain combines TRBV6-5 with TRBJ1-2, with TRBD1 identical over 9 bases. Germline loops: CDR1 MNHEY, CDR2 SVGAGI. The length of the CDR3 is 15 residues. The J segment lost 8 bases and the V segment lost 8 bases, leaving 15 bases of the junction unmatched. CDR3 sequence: CASGTDPGTGHGYTF. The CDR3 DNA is TGTGCCAGCGGTACCGATCCGGGGACAGGGCACGGCTACACCTTC.

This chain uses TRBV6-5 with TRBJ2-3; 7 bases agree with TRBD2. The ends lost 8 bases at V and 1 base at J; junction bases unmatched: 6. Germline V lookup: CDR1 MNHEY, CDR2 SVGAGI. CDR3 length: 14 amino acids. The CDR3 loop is CASGRGRGTDTQYF. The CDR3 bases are TGTGCCAGCGGGAGGGGCCGGGGCACAGATACGCAGTATTTT.

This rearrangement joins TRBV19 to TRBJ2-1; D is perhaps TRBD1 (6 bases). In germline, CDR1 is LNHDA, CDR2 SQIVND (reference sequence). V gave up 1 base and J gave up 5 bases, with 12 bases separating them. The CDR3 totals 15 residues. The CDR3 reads CASSIVGKGDNEQFF. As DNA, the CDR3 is TGTGCCAGTAGTATAGTTGGGAAGGGGGACAATGAGCAGTTCTTC.

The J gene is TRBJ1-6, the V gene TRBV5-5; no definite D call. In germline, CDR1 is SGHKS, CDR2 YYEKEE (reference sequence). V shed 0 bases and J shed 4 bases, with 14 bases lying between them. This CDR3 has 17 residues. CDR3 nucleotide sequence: TGTGCCAGCAGCTTGGCCGACTCGCGGGGTTATAATTCACCCCTCCACTTT. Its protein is CASSLADSRGYNSPLHF.

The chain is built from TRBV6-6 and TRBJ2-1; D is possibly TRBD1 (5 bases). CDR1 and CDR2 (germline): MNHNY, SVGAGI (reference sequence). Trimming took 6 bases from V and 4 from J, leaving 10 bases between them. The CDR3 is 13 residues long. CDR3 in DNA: TGTGCCAGCAGACCACAGGTATACAATGAGCAGTTCTTC. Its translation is CASRPQVYNEQFF.

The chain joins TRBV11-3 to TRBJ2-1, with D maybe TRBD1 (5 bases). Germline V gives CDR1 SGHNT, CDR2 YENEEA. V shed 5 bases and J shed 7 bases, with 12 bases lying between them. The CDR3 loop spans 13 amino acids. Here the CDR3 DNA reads TGTGCCAGCAGCCTGGACACCCAGAATGAGCAGTTCTTC. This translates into CASSLDTQNEQFF.

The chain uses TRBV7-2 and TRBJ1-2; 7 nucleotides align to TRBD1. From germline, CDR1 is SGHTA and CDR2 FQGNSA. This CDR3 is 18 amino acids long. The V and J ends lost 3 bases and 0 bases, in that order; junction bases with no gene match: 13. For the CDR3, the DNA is TGTGCCAGCAGCTTGGGAAGGGGGCGACGAGGGCCTAACTATGGCTACACCTTC. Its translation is CASSLGRGRRGPNYGYTF.

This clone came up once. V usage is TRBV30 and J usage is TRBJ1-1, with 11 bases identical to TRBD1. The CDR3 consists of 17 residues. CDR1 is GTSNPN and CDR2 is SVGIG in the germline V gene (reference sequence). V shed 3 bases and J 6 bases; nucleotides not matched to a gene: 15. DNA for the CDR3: TGTGCCTGGAGGACCGGACAGGGGGCGGCGTATTTCGCTGAAGCTTTCTTT. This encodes CAWRTGQGAAYFAEAFF.

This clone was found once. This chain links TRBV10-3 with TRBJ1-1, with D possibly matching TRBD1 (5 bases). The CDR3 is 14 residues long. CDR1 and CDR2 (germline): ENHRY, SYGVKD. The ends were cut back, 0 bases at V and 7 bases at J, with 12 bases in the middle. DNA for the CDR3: TGTGCCATCAGTGAGTCGAGGGGAGGCGGTGAAGCTTTCTTT. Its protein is CAISESRGGGEAFF.

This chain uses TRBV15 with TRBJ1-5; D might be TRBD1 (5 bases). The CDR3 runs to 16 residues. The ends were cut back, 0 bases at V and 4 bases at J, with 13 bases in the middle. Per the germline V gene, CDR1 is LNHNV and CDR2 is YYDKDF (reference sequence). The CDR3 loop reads CATSRDGGAANQPQHF. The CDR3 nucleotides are TGTGCCACCAGCAGAGATGGTGGGGCGGCTAATCAGCCCCAGCATTTT.